Listed here are 25 T cell receptor beta chains from one sample, sequenced in a study of identical twins. One entry per CDR3 protein results from TCRdb running MiXCR on the 5' RACE reads. The data show hundreds of thousands of distinct CDR3 sequences, 21% seen once. The data were also submitted as part of a second study, on T cells expressing NK-cell markers.

The specimen was PBMCs. The receptor source for this set is a young woman in good health.

The rearrangement uses TRBV5-1 and TRBJ1-1; the match to TRBD1 covers 8 bases. The CDR3 is 13 residues long. Germline-derived CDR1 and CDR2 are SGHRS and YFSETQ. J was trimmed by 6 bases and V by 7 bases; bases with no gene match: 8. The CDR3 loop reads CASGGQATPEAFF. The CDR3 DNA sequence: TGCGCCAGCGGGGGACAGGCGACACCTGAAGCTTTCTTT.

The chain is built from TRBV5-1 and TRBJ2-7; 7 nucleotides line up with TRBD1. This CDR3 has 14 residues. Germline CDR1 is SGHRS and CDR2 is YFSETQ. The V and J ends lost 4 bases and 3 bases, in that order; junction bases with no gene match: 7. The CDR3 DNA is TGCGCCAGCAGCGATCCGGGACAGAGCTACGAGCAGTACTTC. As protein: CASSDPGQSYEQYF.

This clonotype was seen ten or more times. The chain employs TRBV20-1 and TRBJ2-1; 10 bases match TRBD2. The CDR3 contains 16 residues. From germline, CDR1 is DFQATT and CDR2 SNEGSKA (reference sequence). After removal of 5 bases from V and 4 bases from J, the junction contained 11 bases not matched to a gene. CDR3: CSAPKSGRGSYNEQFF. CDR3 nucleotides: TGCAGTGCTCCTAAAAGCGGGAGGGGGTCTTACAATGAGCAGTTCTTC.

This clonotype was seen many times. The chain carries TRBV20-1 and TRBJ2-7; D gene uncertain. V was clipped by 6 bases and J by 6 bases, with 15 bases between them. This CDR3 region has 12 residues. The germline gives CDR1 DFQATT, CDR2 SNEGSKA (reference sequence). CDR3: CSAGYRDGEQYF. The DNA of the CDR3 is TGCAGTGCGGGCTACCGCGACGGCGAGCAGTACTTC.

The chain employs TRBV5-1 and TRBJ2-7; D is unclear. Between the trimmed V and J ends, which lost 0 bases and 4 bases, there was a span of 8 bases. The CDR3 has 13 amino acids. Germline CDR1 is SGHRS and CDR2 is YFSETQ. CDR3 DNA: TGCGCCAGCAGCTTGGATATAGAATACGAGCAGTACTTC. Translation: CASSLDIEYEQYF.

This clonotype was picked up a small number of times. This chain joins TRBV12-3 or TRBV12-4 and TRBJ1-2; D ambiguous. CDR3 length: 15 residues. The V end lost 3 bases, the J end lost 4 bases, and 15 bases lay between the germline ends. CDR3 sequence: CASSFPGLGLYGYTF. The DNA for the CDR3 is TGTGCCAGCAGTTTTCCAGGTTTAGGCCTCTATGGCTACACCTTC.

The rearrangement joins TRBV7-9 to TRBJ2-7; tentatively, D is TRBD2 (5 bases). This CDR3 spans 15 amino acids. V lost 1 base to trimming and J lost 5 bases, with 15 bases between them. The germline V gene has CDR1 SEHNR and CDR2 FQNEAQ (reference sequence). In nucleotides, the CDR3 is TGTGCCAGCAGCTTAGGGACGGGAAACGGCCACGAGCAGTACTTC. As protein: CASSLGTGNGHEQYF.

The chain recombines TRBV20-1 with TRBJ2-7; D uncertain. In germline, CDR1 is DFQATT, CDR2 SNEGSKA (reference sequence). The CDR3 spans 14 residues. V gave up 5 bases and J gave up 2 bases, with 16 bases separating them. CDR3 amino acids: CSAGPGGVAYEQYF. In DNA, the CDR3 is TGCAGTGCTGGCCCGGGTGGGGTTGCCTACGAGCAGTACTTC.

There are many counts of this clonotype. The V gene is TRBV12-3 or TRBV12-4, the J gene TRBJ1-1; D uncertain. Trimming removed 3 bases at V and 4 bases at J, with 18 bases between. This CDR3 is 16 amino acids long. The CDR3 coding sequence is TGTGCCAGCAGTTTTTGGTCCGGGGTAAAGGGCACTGAAGCTTTCTTT. It encodes CASSFWSGVKGTEAFF.

Ten or more counts support this clonotype. V gene TRBV11-2 combines with J gene TRBJ2-7, with 7 positions matching TRBD1. The CDR3 totals 16 residues. Germline V gives CDR1 SGHAT, CDR2 FQNNGV. V shed 0 bases, J shed 2 bases, and the junction held 7 bases outside the gene matches. The CDR3 DNA reads TGTGCCAGCAGCTTAGATGCTCGACAGGGAGCCTACGAGCAGTACTTC. Encoded protein: CASSLDARQGAYEQYF.

This clonotype has a count of ten or more. The chain combines TRBV12-3 or TRBV12-4 with TRBJ1-1; 7 nucleotides agree with TRBD1. The trim removed 6 bases at V and 10 bases at J, leaving 5 bases unmatched. The CDR3 length is 11 residues. CDR3 protein: CASSRTGGAFF. The CDR3 DNA reads TGTGCCAGCAGCCGGACAGGTGGAGCTTTCTTT.

The chain combines TRBV11-3 with TRBJ2-1, with 7 bases lining up with TRBD1. V shed 4 bases, J shed 6 bases, and the junction held 3 bases outside the gene matches. This CDR3 is 13 amino acids long. Germline V gives CDR1 SGHNT, CDR2 YENEEA. The CDR3 sequence: CASSSTGSNEQFF. The DNA for the CDR3 is TGTGCCAGCAGCTCGACAGGGAGCAATGAGCAGTTCTTC.

The chain couples TRBV10-3 to TRBJ2-3; D gene ambiguous. This CDR3 has 15 amino acids. Trimming pared 5 bases from V and 3 bases from J, leaving 15 bases between. CDR1 is ENHRY and CDR2 is SYGVKD in the germline V gene. This chain's CDR3 is CAISNRAPATDTQYF. In nucleotides, the CDR3 is TGTGCCATCAGTAACCGGGCCCCAGCGACAGATACGCAGTATTTT.

This clonotype was seen a few times. The chain combines TRBV10-3 with TRBJ2-3; TRBD1 aligns across 10 bases. The CDR3 covers 15 residues. The germline V gene encodes CDR1 ENHRY and CDR2 SYGVKD. The trim removed 7 bases at V and 3 bases at J, leaving 7 bases unmatched. The chain's CDR3 is CAIKPGQGITDTQYF. CDR3 DNA: TGTGCCATCAAGCCGGGACAGGGGATAACAGATACGCAGTATTTT.

This clonotype occurred a few times. V gene TRBV20-1 combines with J gene TRBJ2-1; D is perhaps TRBD1 or TRBD2 (5 bases each). The CDR3 sequence is 13 residues long. Germline V gene sequence: CDR1 DFQATT, CDR2 SNEGSKA (reference sequence). V was cut by 3 bases and J by 3 bases, with 9 bases left in between. CDR3 loop: CSASRDLYNEQFF. The CDR3 nucleotides are TGCAGTGCTAGCCGGGACCTCTACAATGAGCAGTTCTTC.

This clonotype was recorded only once. The V and J genes are TRBV6-5 and TRBJ2-7; 7 positions agree with TRBD1. CDR1 and CDR2 from the germline V gene are MNHEY and SVGAGI. The CDR3 has 15 amino acids. V lost 3 bases and J lost 1; bases outside the gene matches: 6. The CDR3 is CASSYRTGVSYEQYF. The CDR3 DNA reads TGTGCCAGCAGTTATAGGACAGGCGTTTCCTACGAGCAGTACTTC.

Many counts were recorded for this clonotype. The rearrangement joins TRBV7-2 to TRBJ1-2; D is unclear. The V gene lost 2 bases and the J gene lost 8 bases, with 12 bases spanning the gap. The CDR3 is 13 residues long. The germline V gene encodes CDR1 SGHTA and CDR2 FQGNSA. In DNA, the CDR3 is TGTGCCAGCAGCTTACTGGGGATTGACGGCTACACCTTC. This sequence encodes CASSLLGIDGYTF.

At least ten counts were recorded for this clonotype. The chain uses TRBV7-9 and TRBJ2-1, with D possibly TRBD1 on 6 matching bases. Germline lookup yields CDR1 SEHNR and CDR2 FQNEAQ (reference sequence). This CDR3 has 12 residues. V lost 7 bases, J lost 5 bases, and 9 bases lay in between. This chain's CDR3 is CASNRENNEQFF. CDR3 nucleotide sequence: TGTGCCAGCAACAGGGAAAACAATGAGCAGTTCTTC. The full variable domain, with the rest looked up from reference TRBV7-9 and TRBJ2-1, is DTGVSQNPRHKITKRGQNVTFRCDPISEHNRLYWYRQTLGQGPEFLTYFQNEAQLEKSRLLSDRFSAERPKGSFSTLEIQRTEQGDSAMYLCASNRENNEQFFGPGTRLTVL.

With regard to this clonotype: A much bigger clone sits one base away, suggesting this may be a read error. This rearrangement joins TRBV6-1 to TRBJ2-5, with 7 positions matching TRBD1. The CDR3 runs 14 residues. The germline gives CDR1 MNHNS, CDR2 SASEGT. Germline trimming cut 6 bases from V and 2 bases from J; bases unmatched to any gene: 6. In DNA form, the CDR3 reads TGTGCCAGCAGCCCGGGACAGTGGCAAGAGACCCAGTACTTC. Residues: CASSPGQWQETQYF.

The genes are TRBV7-2 and TRBJ2-7, with 10 nucleotides matching TRBD2. Germline CDR1 SGHTA, CDR2 FQGNSA. J gave up 0 bases and V 5 bases, and 4 bases lay outside the gene matches. The CDR3 has 15 amino acids. The CDR3 loop is CASSTASGGSYEQYF. The DNA of the CDR3 is TGTGCCAGCAGCACTGCTAGCGGGGGCTCCTACGAGCAGTACTTC.

This chain connects TRBV7-9 to TRBJ2-4; 11 bases agree with TRBD2. CDR1 and CDR2 (germline): SEHNR, FQNEAQ (reference sequence). V lost 6 bases and J lost 6; bases outside the gene matches: 4. This CDR3 region has 14 residues. CDR3 sequence (DNA): TGTGCCAGCAGTTGGACTAGCGGGCCAAACATTCAGTACTTC. Its protein product is CASSWTSGPNIQYF.

This chain links TRBV28 with TRBJ1-1, with a possible D match to TRBD1 (5 bases). Trimming took off 2 bases at V and 4 bases at J, with 11 bases between the two ends. The germline gives CDR1 MDHEN, CDR2 SYDVKM. The CDR3 loop spans 14 amino acids. Here the CDR3 DNA reads TGTGCCAGCAGTTTAGGACAACCTGGCACTGAAGCTTTCTTT. Amino acid sequence: CASSLGQPGTEAFF.

This clonotype was detected a few times. The gene calls are TRBV20-1 and TRBJ2-1; D is ambiguous. The CDR3 covers 12 residues. Between the trimmed V and J ends, which lost 3 bases and 9 bases, there was a span of 12 bases. CDR1 and CDR2 from the germline V gene are DFQATT and SNEGSKA (reference sequence). The CDR3 region is CSASVRVGEQFF. The CDR3 coding sequence is TGCAGTGCTAGTGTACGGGTGGGTGAGCAGTTCTTC.

V usage is TRBV12-3 or TRBV12-4 and J usage is TRBJ1-2; D is ambiguous. There are 13 residues in the CDR3. V lost 2 bases and J lost 6, with 10 bases in between. The CDR3 loop is CASSLSRSNGYTF. CDR3 bases: TGTGCCAGCAGTTTATCAAGATCTAATGGCTACACCTTC.

At least ten counts were recorded for this clonotype. The V gene is TRBV10-2, the J gene TRBJ2-3; 8 bases map to TRBD2. In germline, CDR1 is WSHSY, CDR2 SAAADI. The CDR3 sequence is 16 residues long. V shed 5 bases, J shed 4 bases, and the junction held 11 bases outside the gene matches. The CDR3 coding sequence is TGCGCCAGCAGTAGGAGTAGCGGGGAGCCGGCAGATACGCAGTATTTT. Translated: CASSRSSGEPADTQYF.